Listed below are T cell receptor beta chains from one sample, sequenced in a study of regulatory T cells in long-lasting Graves disease. TCRdb redid the calling of the multiplex PCR reads with MiXCR, one entry per CDR3 protein. The data contain approximately 470,000 distinct CDR3 sequences, around 15% of them seen just once; the ten biggest clones take up 9% to 15%. The same sample was also used in a study of T cells in Graves' hyperthyroidism and ophthalmopathy.

The sample in question was peripheral blood mononuclear cells (PBMCs), obtained at new diagnosis, from a patient treated with antithyroid drugs. Every receptor here comes from a man in his forties with Graves disease. CDR3s leave out the opening cysteine and the closing phenylalanine or tryptophan. D genes are given only for firm matches.

cdr3_aa: ASSLEGRRHEQY
v_call: TRBV7-9
j_call: TRBJ2-7
d_call: -

cdr3_aa: ASSQGRGNTEAF
v_call: TRBV4-1
j_call: TRBJ1-1
d_call: -

cdr3_aa: ASAKGGGNYGYT
v_call: TRBV6-1
j_call: TRBJ1-2
d_call: -

cdr3_aa: ASSAGGPSSYNSPLH
v_call: TRBV5-4
j_call: TRBJ1-6
d_call: -

cdr3_aa: SVGQGGYTGELF
v_call: TRBV29-1
j_call: TRBJ2-2
d_call: TRBD1

cdr3_aa: ASSRLSPRQETQY
v_call: TRBV6-2/TRBV6-3
j_call: TRBJ2-5
d_call: -

cdr3_aa: SARQGARTDTQY
v_call: TRBV20-1
j_call: TRBJ2-3
d_call: TRBD1

cdr3_aa: ASNPTLSSYNEQF
v_call: TRBV5-1
j_call: TRBJ2-1
d_call: -

cdr3_aa: ASNTSRGRNTDTQY
v_call: TRBV6-1
j_call: TRBJ2-3
d_call: -

cdr3_aa: ASSQVLLGYGSGNEQY
v_call: TRBV28
j_call: TRBJ2-7
d_call: -

cdr3_aa: ASSLTAPGQGFYEQY
v_call: TRBV27
j_call: TRBJ2-7
d_call: TRBD1

cdr3_aa: ASSLKLAGETQY
v_call: TRBV5-1
j_call: TRBJ2-5
d_call: TRBD2

cdr3_aa: ASSTLDRGNQPQH
v_call: TRBV19
j_call: TRBJ1-5
d_call: TRBD1

cdr3_aa: SAKGPWGQGNGNEQF
v_call: TRBV20-1
j_call: TRBJ2-1
d_call: TRBD1

cdr3_aa: ASSELAPTYNEQF
v_call: TRBV2
j_call: TRBJ2-1
d_call: -

cdr3_aa: ASSGQGRPPYEQY
v_call: TRBV27
j_call: TRBJ2-7
d_call: TRBD1

cdr3_aa: AWSVPGGRAHNEQF
v_call: TRBV30
j_call: TRBJ2-1
d_call: TRBD2

cdr3_aa: ASSHSRQGNSPLH
v_call: TRBV6-6
j_call: TRBJ1-6
d_call: TRBD1